This T cell receptor (beta chain) was documented in a study of T cells in Graves' hyperthyroidism and ophthalmopathy. Study findings and constraints: In validation, the model predicted ophthalmopathy. These predictions came a median around 5.9 months before onset.

Trimming stripped 3 bases from V and 2 bases from J, with 13 bases between. Germline CDR1 is SEHNR and CDR2 is FQNEAQ (reference sequence). There are 15 residues in the CDR3. Using RNA transcripts as the source, TCR beta CDR3 regions were amplified. In the first-round RT-PCR of the TCR CDR3, the HTBI primer set was used. TCRdb fed the multiplex PCR reads into MiXCR, producing one record per CDR3 protein. The sample has 610,000 or so distinct CDR3 sequences; around 42% are singletons. Graves' hyperthyroidism qualified as stable when ophthalmopathy did not progress within 18 months. Patients aged 18 to 65 had newly diagnosed hyperthyroidism lasting under 2 months. Patients having uncontrolled infection, another autoimmune disease, pregnancy or lactation were not included. This clonotype was counted many times. Its antigen remains unidentified.

Sequencing was performed on peripheral blood or thyroid tissue (not recorded which). The TCR sequence derives from a woman between 18 and 30 years old with Graves' hyperthyroidism. The chain uses TRBV7-9 and TRBJ2-5; no reliable D call. CDR3 nucleotides: TGTGCCAGCAGCTTTGGCCCGCGCCAACAAGAGACCCAGTACTTC. This gives the protein CASSFGPRQQETQYF. The full variable domain, rest sourced from reference TRBV7-9 and TRBJ2-5, is DTGVSQNPRHKITKRGQNVTFRCDPISEHNRLYWYRQTLGQGPEFLTYFQNEAQLEKSRLLSDRFSAERPKGSFSTLEIQRTEQGDSAMYLCASSFGPRQQETQYFGPGTRLLVL.